These T cell receptor beta chains were read from a single sample in a study of OX40 agonist ivuxolimab in advanced cancers. Sequenced by immunoSEQ multiplex PCR; TCRdb stores in-frame clones only, minus some. The profile shows about 45,000 clones, approximately 91% of them singletons. The sample in question was CD4+ or CD8+ T cells sorted from blood, obtained in a trial of the OX40 agonist ivuxolimab. The receptors come from an adult with an advanced solid tumor such as melanoma, head and neck, liver or kidney cancer. The CDR3 runs from the conserved cysteine through the conserved F or W. A D gene is named only where the DNA matches it firmly. Rows may omit the clone size; those that give it use once, few, many or a size class.

J: TRBJ1-1
D: .
size: .
V: TRBV2
DNA: TGTGCCAGCGGGGGGGGACCTGAAGCTTTCTTT
CDR3: CASGGGPEAFF

J: TRBJ1-1
D: .
size: .
V: TRBV28
DNA: TGTGCCAGCAGTTCCTCCGGGACCCTCCCTGAAGCTTTTTTT
CDR3: CASSSSGTLPEAFF

J: TRBJ2-2
D: TRBD2
size: .
V: TRBV28
DNA: TGTGCCAGCAGTTTAGGGGCTAGCGGGAGTTTCACCGGGGAGCTGTTTTTT
CDR3: CASSLGASGSFTGELFF

J: TRBJ1-1
D: .
size: .
V: TRBV2
DNA: TGTGCCAGCAGTGAAGCTTGGGGTCAGGTTGAAGCTTTCTTT
CDR3: CASSEAWGQVEAFF

J: TRBJ1-1
D: TRBD1
size: .
V: TRBV27
DNA: TGTGCCAGCGTCCCTCGGGACAGACCGAACACTGAAGCTTTCTTT
CDR3: CASVPRDRPNTEAFF

J: TRBJ1-1
D: TRBD1
size: .
V: TRBV19
DNA: TGTGCCAGTAGTTGGAGGACAGGGACTGAAGCTTTCTTT
CDR3: CASSWRTGTEAFF

J: TRBJ2-1
D: .
size: .
V: TRBV27
DNA: TGTGCCAGTCGCGACCTGTCGGAAAGCTCCTACAATGAGCAGTTCTTC
CDR3: CASRDLSESSYNEQFF

J: TRBJ2-1
D: .
size: .
V: TRBV2
DNA: TGTGCCAGCAGTGATGGAAGCAATGAGCAGTTCTTC
CDR3: CASSDGSNEQFF

J: TRBJ2-5
D: TRBD1
size: .
V: TRBV4-2
DNA: TGTGCCAGCAGCGGCCGGGACAGACCACAAGAGACCCAGTACTTC
CDR3: CASSGRDRPQETQYF

J: TRBJ2-2
D: TRBD2
size: .
V: TRBV27
DNA: TGTGCCAGCAGTTTTTTGGCGGGAGGGGAGGAGGAGCTGTTTTTT
CDR3: CASSFLAGGEEELFF

J: TRBJ2-7
D: .
size: .
V: TRBV7-9
DNA: TGTGCCAGCAGCTTAGCAAGGGGAAGTAGGGACGAGCAGTACTTC
CDR3: CASSLARGSRDEQYF

J: TRBJ1-6
D: TRBD1
size: .
V: TRBV19
DNA: TGTGCCAGTAGTATAGGAGGGACAGACGAACTCCACTTT
CDR3: CASSIGGTDELHF

J: TRBJ1-1
D: .
size: .
V: TRBV11-3
DNA: TGTGCCAGCAGCTTAGATTTGGGCACTGAAGCTTTCTTT
CDR3: CASSLDLGTEAFF

J: TRBJ1-1
D: .
size: .
V: TRBV11-2
DNA: TGTGCCAGCAGCTTAGTAGTGTGGGACCAAGCTTTCTTT
CDR3: CASSLVVWDQAFF

J: TRBJ2-7
D: .
size: .
V: TRBV7-6
DNA: TGTGCCAGCAGCCTGACTCCTGCCGCCTACGAGCAGTACTTC
CDR3: CASSLTPAAYEQYF

J: TRBJ2-7
D: .
size: .
V: TRBV11-2
DNA: TGTGCCAGCAGCTCCAGACCAACCTACGAGCAGTACTTC
CDR3: CASSSRPTYEQYF

J: TRBJ2-3
D: TRBD2
size: .
V: TRBV27
DNA: TGTGCCAGCAGTCTGGGACTAGCGGATCCCGGGTGGACAGATACGCAGTATTTT
CDR3: CASSLGLADPGWTDTQYF

J: TRBJ2-7
D: .
size: .
V: TRBV4-1
DNA: TGCGCCAGCAGCCAAGTTTACGGCTCCTACGAGCAGTACTTC
CDR3: CASSQVYGSYEQYF

J: TRBJ1-2
D: TRBD1
size: .
V: TRBV6-5
DNA: TGTGCCAGCAGTTACAATCGACAGGGGGTAGAGGGCTACACCTTC
CDR3: CASSYNRQGVEGYTF

J: TRBJ2-6
D: .
size: .
V: TRBV27
DNA: TGTGCCAGCAGGCCAACCTCTGGGGCCAACGTCCTGACTTTC
CDR3: CASRPTSGANVLTF

J: TRBJ2-1
D: .
size: .
V: TRBV6-5
DNA: TGTGCCAGCAGTTACACGGGATCAACCAGCGAGCAGTTCTTC
CDR3: CASSYTGSTSEQFF

J: TRBJ2-7
D: TRBD1
size: .
V: TRBV7-2
DNA: TGTGCCAGCAGCTTAGCCGGGACAGGGTACGAGCAGTACTTC
CDR3: CASSLAGTGYEQYF

J: TRBJ2-7
D: .
size: .
V: TRBV27
DNA: TGTGCCAGCAGTTTAAGACCTTTCTACGAGCAGTACTTC
CDR3: CASSLRPFYEQYF

J: TRBJ2-3
D: .
size: .
V: TRBV27
DNA: TGTGCCAGCAGTTACCGGGAGAGGACAGATACGCAGTATTTT
CDR3: CASSYRERTDTQYF

J: TRBJ2-7
D: .
size: .
V: TRBV6-5
DNA: TGTGCCAGCAGTTACTCTCCCGGACCCTACGAGCAGTACTTC
CDR3: CASSYSPGPYEQYF

J: TRBJ2-7
D: .
size: .
V: TRBV7-9
DNA: TGTGCCAGCAGCCCCTCGAGGGGGTCAACCTACGAGCAGTACTTC
CDR3: CASSPSRGSTYEQYF

J: TRBJ1-6
D: .
size: .
V: TRBV7-8
DNA: TGTGCCAGCAGCTTAAGGGACGACCTCCACTTT
CDR3: CASSLRDDLHF

J: TRBJ2-3
D: TRBD2
size: .
V: TRBV4-2
DNA: TGTGCCAGCAGCCAGGGACTAGCGGGGACCGCAGATACGCAGTATTTT
CDR3: CASSQGLAGTADTQYF

J: TRBJ2-7
D: .
size: .
V: TRBV5-4
DNA: TGTGCCAGCAGCTTGGGTTACGAGCAGTACTTC
CDR3: CASSLGYEQYF

J: TRBJ1-1
D: TRBD1
size: .
V: TRBV5-6
DNA: TGTGCCAGCAGCTCGGACAGGTCATGGAACACTGAAGCTTTCTTT
CDR3: CASSSDRSWNTEAFF

J: TRBJ1-2
D: TRBD1
size: .
V: TRBV28
DNA: TGTGCCAGCAGTTTATCAGGGACAGGGAAACATTCTGGCTACACCTTC
CDR3: CASSLSGTGKHSGYTF

J: TRBJ2-1
D: TRBD1
size: .
V: TRBV30
DNA: TGTGCCTGGGAGGGGGCAGGGGGCCTTGAGCAGTTCTTC
CDR3: CAWEGAGGLEQFF

J: TRBJ2-5
D: .
size: .
V: TRBV9
DNA: TGTGCCAGCAGCACAGGGGTAGCGGAAGAGACCCAGTACTTC
CDR3: CASSTGVAEETQYF

J: TRBJ2-7
D: .
size: .
V: TRBV28
DNA: TGTGCCAGCAGTTTAGCCGCACTAGCCGACTACGAGCAGTACTTC
CDR3: CASSLAALADYEQYF

J: TRBJ2-3
D: .
size: .
V: TRBV13
DNA: TGTGCCAGCAGCTCACTCAGGGATACGCAGTATTTT
CDR3: CASSSLRDTQYF

J: TRBJ2-7
D: TRBD1
size: .
V: TRBV11-1
DNA: TGTGCCAGCAGCCCTACCGGGACAGGCTACGAGCAGTACTTC
CDR3: CASSPTGTGYEQYF

J: TRBJ2-3
D: .
size: .
V: TRBV4-1
DNA: TGCGCCAGCAGCCAAGATACGGGACTCCTGTCAGCACATACGCAGTATTTT
CDR3: CASSQDTGLLSAHTQYF

J: TRBJ1-1
D: .
size: .
V: TRBV28
DNA: TGTGCCAGCAGTCCCCCAGTGAGTGGGGACACTGAAGCTTTCTTT
CDR3: CASSPPVSGDTEAFF

J: TRBJ2-3
D: .
size: .
V: TRBV2
DNA: TGTGCCAGCAGTGTAGAGCCAGACACCCAGAACACAGATACGCAGTATTTT
CDR3: CASSVEPDTQNTDTQYF

J: TRBJ1-2
D: .
size: .
V: TRBV11-2
DNA: TGTGCCAGCAGCTTAGCCCCAGGGTCCTATGGCTACACCTTC
CDR3: CASSLAPGSYGYTF

J: TRBJ1-1
D: .
size: .
V: TRBV5-4
DNA: TGTGCCAGCAGCTTGGCTGGGGGGAGGGGTGAAGCTTTCTTT
CDR3: CASSLAGGRGEAFF

J: TRBJ1-1
D: .
size: .
V: TRBV6-5
DNA: TGTGCCAGCAGTTACTCCCTTTTGGGGGCCTACACTGAAGCTTTCTTT
CDR3: CASSYSLLGAYTEAFF

J: TRBJ2-2
D: TRBD2
size: .
V: TRBV27
DNA: TGTGCCAGCAGAGCCGGGACTAGCGGGAGGATTAACACCGGGGAGCTGTTTTTT
CDR3: CASRAGTSGRINTGELFF

J: TRBJ1-3
D: .
size: .
V: TRBV4-1
DNA: TGCGCCAGCAGCCACGCTGGGGGAAACACCATATATTTT
CDR3: CASSHAGGNTIYF

J: TRBJ2-2
D: .
size: .
V: TRBV28
DNA: TGTGCCAGCAGCATCGGGGGGGAGCTGTTTTTT
CDR3: CASSIGGELFF

J: TRBJ2-2
D: TRBD1
size: .
V: TRBV6-1
DNA: TGTGCCAGCAGTGATGATTCCCCGGGACAGGGGTATGGAGAGGCCGGGGAGCTGTTTTTT
CDR3: CASSDDSPGQGYGEAGELFF

J: TRBJ1-1
D: .
size: .
V: TRBV10-3
DNA: TGTGCCATCGGGGCGGGGTTGGGGTACACTGAAGCTTTCTTT
CDR3: CAIGAGLGYTEAFF

J: TRBJ2-7
D: .
size: .
V: TRBV6-1
DNA: TGTGCCAGCAATACGGGACTCCTATACGAGCAGTACTTC
CDR3: CASNTGLLYEQYF

J: TRBJ2-3
D: .
size: .
V: TRBV6-1
DNA: TGTGCCAGCAGTGAAGCGCACAACACAGATACGCAGTATTTT
CDR3: CASSEAHNTDTQYF

J: TRBJ2-7
D: .
size: .
V: TRBV5-6
DNA: TGTGCCAGCAGCTTGGCCGGGGCAGGGCGCGAGCAGTACTTC
CDR3: CASSLAGAGREQYF

J: TRBJ1-5
D: TRBD1
size: few
V: TRBV7-9
DNA: TGTGCCAGCAGCTTAGTGGGACAGGGGGCAGATCAGCCCCAGCATTTT
CDR3: CASSLVGQGADQPQHF

J: TRBJ2-7
D: .
size: .
V: TRBV7-9
DNA: TGTGCCAGCAGCTCACTAGTGGGGCGGGATGAGCAGTACTTC
CDR3: CASSSLVGRDEQYF

J: TRBJ2-3
D: .
size: .
V: TRBV11-2
DNA: TGTGCCAGCAGCTTAACCGGGACAAAGACAGATACGCAGTATTTT
CDR3: CASSLTGTKTDTQYF

J: TRBJ1-1
D: .
size: .
V: TRBV27
DNA: TGTGCCAGCAGTTCTCTATTACAGGGCGGGTCTGAAGCTTTCTTT
CDR3: CASSSLLQGGSEAFF

J: TRBJ2-1
D: TRBD1
size: .
V: TRBV4-2
DNA: TGTGCCAGCAGCCTTTCCGGGACAGCTTTATACAATGAGCAGTTCTTC
CDR3: CASSLSGTALYNEQFF

J: TRBJ2-1
D: .
size: .
V: TRBV29-1
DNA: TGCAGCGTAGGGGGGACGGGGAACAATGAGCAGTTCTTC
CDR3: CSVGGTGNNEQFF

J: TRBJ1-2
D: .
size: .
V: TRBV11-2
DNA: TGTGCCAGCAGCTCCGGAGGACTAGGGGTTGGCTACACCTTC
CDR3: CASSSGGLGVGYTF